The source of this T cell receptor beta chain is a study of shared clonotypes between healthy human individuals. The overall study: Sampling drew on donors who were a couple of women and a few men aged 18 to 49.

At the deep level, the assay was run. As processed by the authors: Filtering differed because ImmunoSEQ produced junction-only sequences that carried no quality scores. TCRdb's table, derived via immunoSEQ multiplex PCR, lists solely in-frame clones and lacks some. V and J calls and clone size are given by that table; D and trimming were obtained from the DNA. The table shows 450,000 to 550,000 clones, with 79% occurring only once. CDR3 size: 15 residues. V gave up 2 bases and J gave up 3 bases, with 14 bases separating them. The germline V gene has CDR1 MNHEY and CDR2 SMNVEV (reference sequence). All donors qualified as healthy HIV-negative adults and had experienced no recent acute infections or vaccinations.

Sequencing was carried out using PBMCs. This receptor was identified in a woman aged 40 to 49 in good health. Some clones in this sample may be carry-over from other donors' samples. This chain uses TRBV27 with TRBJ2-7; D might be TRBD2 (5 bases). The DNA of the CDR3 is TGTGCCAGCAGTTTAGATGGGAGTCACGGCTACGAGCAGTACTTC. Translating gives CASSLDGSHGYEQYF.